The 8 T cell receptor beta chains presented below share a single source sample, sequenced in a study of shared clonotypes between healthy human individuals. The data were produced by immunoSEQ multiplex PCR, yet TCRdb's version contains in-frame clones alone and is incomplete. Of millions of clones listed, 93% are singletons. Terminally differentiated effector memory CD45RA+ cells were left out of the naive CD8 fraction, which was CD45RO-negative and positively selected for CCR7. Sequencing was carried out using naive CD8+ T cells from PBMCs. The receptors here all came from a man aged 18 to 30 in good health. Some clones in this sample may be carry-over from other donors' samples.

The V and J genes are TRBV7-9 and TRBJ2-5; 7 nucleotides match TRBD2. In germline, CDR1 is SEHNR, CDR2 FQNEAQ (reference sequence). Unmatched junction bases numbered 6, after V lost 6 bases and J lost 2 bases. The CDR3 consists of 14 residues. CDR3 nucleotide sequence: TGTGCCAGCAGGGGGGGGACCCTACAAGAGACCCAGTACTTC. Residues: CASRGGTLQETQYF. The variable domain in full, with the rest retrieved from reference TRBV7-9 and TRBJ2-5, is DTGVSQNPRHKITKRGQNVTFRCDPISEHNRLYWYRQTLGQGPEFLTYFQNEAQLEKSRLLSDRFSAERPKGSFSTLEIQRTEQGDSAMYLCASRGGTLQETQYFGPGTRLLVL.

The chain has TRBV11-2 and TRBJ2-7; tentative D call: TRBD2 (5 bases). V lost 5 bases and J lost 12, with 20 bases in between. The length of the CDR3 is 13 residues. Germline CDR1 is SGHAT and CDR2 is FQNNGV. The CDR3 nucleotides read TGTGCCAGCAGCCCTAAAATGGAGGCGGATCGGTACTTC. Amino acids: CASSPKMEADRYF.

The V call is TRBV15, the J call TRBJ1-2, with 8 positions matching TRBD1. Germline CDR1 and CDR2: LNHNV and YYDKDF (reference sequence). There are 14 residues in the CDR3. V dropped 5 bases and J dropped 4; count of bases not matched to a gene: 6. The CDR3: CATSPDRAGYGYTF. CDR3 bases: TGTGCCACCAGCCCGGACAGGGCGGGCTATGGCTACACCTTC.

This rearrangement joins TRBV7-3 to TRBJ2-1; TRBD2 agrees at 12 bases. Germline V gives CDR1 SGHTA, CDR2 FQGTGA. V was pared by 5 bases and J by 13 bases, with 12 bases of the junction left unmatched. The CDR3 contains 15 residues. CDR3 residues: CASSPQGLAGTPQFF. CDR3 bases: TGTGCCAGCAGCCCCCAAGGACTAGCGGGGACCCCTCAGTTCTTC.

The chain recombines TRBV2 with TRBJ2-7; 12 bases align to TRBD2. The CDR3 has 15 residues. J was trimmed by 9 bases and V by 8 bases; bases with no gene match: 14. Per the germline V gene, CDR1 is SNHLY and CDR2 is FYNNEI. The DNA of the CDR3 is TGTGCCAGCGTCGCCGGCCTAGCGGGAGGGCCGGGGCAGTACTTC. It yields the protein CASVAGLAGGPGQYF.

This clone appeared a few times. V is TRBV5-1 and J is TRBJ2-1, with D perhaps TRBD1 or TRBD2 (6 bases each). The CDR3 has 15 residues. CDR1 is SGHRS and CDR2 is YFSETQ in the germline V gene. With 1 base removed from V and 2 bases from J, the gap between germline ends came to 10 bases. The CDR3, as DNA: TGCGCCAGCAGCTTGTACGGGGGCCCCTACAATGAGCAGTTCTTC. Its translation is CASSLYGGPYNEQFF.

The V gene is TRBV2, the J gene TRBJ2-1, with 9 nucleotides matching TRBD2. The CDR3 totals 19 residues. CDR1 and CDR2 from the germline V gene are SNHLY and FYNNEI. Trimming cost V 9 bases and J 4 bases; bases outside gene matches: 22. CDR3 loop: CASRHKLAGTILAYNEQFF. CDR3 sequence (DNA): TGTGCCAGTAGGCACAAACTAGCGGGCACGATCCTAGCTTACAATGAGCAGTTCTTC.

V usage is TRBV7-9 and J usage is TRBJ2-7, with TRBD2 as a possible D gene (6 bases). The V end was cut by 5 bases, the J end by 2 bases, with 16 bases between. This CDR3 has 15 amino acids. Germline values: CDR1 SEHNR, CDR2 FQNEAQ (reference sequence). CDR3 coding DNA: TGTGCCAGCAGCCTTAGCGGTGGACGTACCTACGAGCAGTACTTC. This encodes CASSLSGGRTYEQYF.